This T cell receptor beta chain was captured by sequencing in a study of siplizumab effects on memory and regulatory T cells. Some clones are missing from TCRdb's copy, which holds only in-frame ones; the method was immunoSEQ multiplex PCR. The sample consists of about 100,000 clones, about nine tenths of them appearing once. This clone was counted between two and nine times. Germline V gives CDR1 MNHEY, CDR2 SVGAGI. The CDR3 extends over 16 amino acids. V was clipped by 4 bases and J by 3 bases; unmatched bases: 4. The sample taken for sequencing was CD4+ T cells sorted from blood. The receptor was isolated from a human donor in good health. The rearrangement uses TRBV6-5 and TRBJ2-1, with 12 bases that match TRBD2. In DNA form, the CDR3 reads TGTGCCAGCAGTTTAAGGACTAGCGGGGTCTACAATGAGCAGTTCTTC. Translating it yields CASSLRTSGVYNEQFF.